This T cell receptor beta chain was obtained from a study of PD-L1 blockade in urothelial cancer. Data came from immunoSEQ multiplex PCR; TCRdb stores just in-frame clones and leaves some out. The table has roughly 91,000 clones, under 90% seen once. Time point denoted: pretreatment peripheral blood. This clone was seen a handful of times. Germline values: CDR1 SGHNT, CDR2 YENEEA. The CDR3 loop spans 15 amino acids. With V trimmed by 5 bases and J by 0 bases, 2 bases remained unmatched. The source was PBMCs, collected around atezolizumab (anti-PD-L1) treatment. The receptor was derived from a man in his sixties with urothelial cancer. The rearrangement links TRBV11-3 to TRBJ2-1; 9 nucleotides line up with TRBD2. This CDR3 reads CASSLLAGSYNEQFF. In DNA, the CDR3 is TGTGCCAGCAGCCTACTAGCGGGCTCCTACAATGAGCAGTTCTTC. Looking up the rest from reference TRBV11-3 and TRBJ2-1 gives the full variable domain: EAGVVQSPRYKIIEKKQPVAFWCNPISGHNTLYWYLQNLGQGPELLIRYENEEAVDDSQLPKDRFSAERLKGVDSTLKIQPAELGDSAVYLCASSLLAGSYNEQFFGPGTRLTVL.